This is a list of T cell receptor beta chains from one sample in a study of blood T cells in healthy people across ages. TCRdb re-called the 5' RACE reads through MiXCR, storing one row per CDR3 protein. This sample has about 1.4 million distinct CDR3 sequences, with 45% to 70% found just once. Sequenced: blood. These receptors came from a young man in good health. Each CDR3 is given with its conserved first and last residue. Clone size is stated in some rows and not others, as once, few, many or a class when expanded.

CASSRTGQGKTGELFF | 16 | TRBV4-3 | NA
CSATTSAPYEQYF | 13 | TRBV20-1 | NA
CASTTDLDEKLFF | 13 | TRBV12-3/TRBV12-4 | NA
CASSERDRGLSDTQYF | 16 | TRBV10-2 | NA
CSASGTRWSEQFF | 13 | TRBV20-1 | NA
CASSRTPADGYTF | 13 | TRBV4-1 | NA
CSVDQGGRAYEQYF | 14 | TRBV29-1 | NA
CASSPRGLTDTQYF | 14 | TRBV7-2 | NA
CASSAWTDKETQYF | 14 | TRBV28 | NA
CASSFSRDTNEQYF | 14 | TRBV7-2 | few
CSARDRRRQYEQYF | 14 | TRBV20-1 | few
CASSLESEGYEQYF | 14 | TRBV5-1 | few
CASSAGQGFYGYTF | 14 | TRBV12-3/TRBV12-4 | NA
CASSLSRDADTQYF | 14 | TRBV7-6 | NA
CSARRFRLAGYNEQFF | 16 | TRBV20-1 | NA
CPISRDSLYEQYF | 13 | TRBV20-1 | NA
CSVLSGKAFF | 10 | TRBV29-1 | NA
CASSLAGQGVLETQYF | 16 | TRBV7-2 | NA
CASSQDRTSRNEQYF | 15 | TRBV14 | NA
CATGSRDTTSTDTQYF | 16 | TRBV24-1 | NA
CASSYGTGGAEQYF | 14 | TRBV6-5 | few
CSVDGREVSYNEQFF | 15 | TRBV29-1 | NA
CASTTTGGTSYYGYTF | 16 | TRBV6-5 | NA
CSVGGGQGTEKLFF | 14 | TRBV29-1 | once
CASSLRGGAFPDTQYF | 16 | TRBV7-2 | NA
CSASQLGISADTQYF | 15 | TRBV20-1 | NA
CASSLVSGRGETQYF | 15 | TRBV4-1 | NA
CASSYSRTGHYGYTF | 15 | TRBV6-2/TRBV6-3 | NA
CASSAQGANEKLFF | 14 | TRBV6-1 | NA
CAISRDLGSEYF | 12 | TRBV15 | NA
CASSLLAGVTYNEQFF | 16 | TRBV7-2 | few
CSVGRGGCSNYYLISARICEQYF | 23 | TRBV29-1 | few
CASSQARGDNQPQHF | 15 | TRBV4-1 | NA
CASSQRGALAGVKNIQYF | 18 | TRBV11-2 | NA
CASSQVGLPAYEQYF | 15 | TRBV4-1 | few
CAISAGRPDTDTQYF | 15 | TRBV10-3 | NA
CSARPIPLGNEQFF | 14 | TRBV20-1 | few
CASSQRTGPKNIQYF | 15 | TRBV14 | NA
CSAREFSGRTTGELFF | 16 | TRBV20-1 | NA
CAWSSSGTGNEQFF | 14 | TRBV30 | NA
CASSSNSGGGGNEQFF | 16 | TRBV7-2 | once
CASSQVTFEQYF | 12 | TRBV4-1 | NA
CASSYSSGVGELFF | 14 | TRBV6-2/TRBV6-3 | few